One and the same sample provided the 28 T cell receptor beta chains below, sequenced in a study of blood T cell repertoires in COVID-19. Assay used: immunoSEQ multiplex PCR; TCRdb lists only in-frame clones, some missing. Of hundreds of thousands of clones in the sample, more than 85% were seen once. Material for sequencing was peripheral blood. The receptors here all came from a man in his forties with acute or convalescent COVID-19.

V and J are TRBV29-1 and TRBJ2-7; no firm D call. The germline CDR1 and CDR2 sequences are SQVTM and ANQGSEA. Trimming took off 1 base at V and 6 bases at J, with 22 bases between the two ends. CDR3 size: 16 residues. The CDR3 DNA is TGCAGCGTTGAAGGGCCCCATGACGGTCCTCCGGGCGAGCAGTACTTC. This gives the protein CSVEGPHDGPPGEQYF.

The V and J genes are TRBV9 and TRBJ2-6; D may be TRBD2 (5 bases). The CDR3 has 19 residues. Germline V gene sequence: CDR1 SGDLS, CDR2 YYNGEE. V dropped 3 bases and J dropped 0 bases, with 19 bases sitting between them. CDR3 sequence reads: CASSEDSRASGSGANVLTF. In DNA, the CDR3 is TGTGCCAGCAGCGAGGACTCGAGGGCCAGTGGCTCTGGGGCCAACGTCCTGACTTTC. Complete variable domain (other parts from reference TRBV9 and TRBJ2-6): DSGVTQTPKHLITATGQRVTLRCSPRSGDLSVYWYQQSLDQGLQFLIQYYNGEERAKGNILERFSAQQFPDLHSELNLSSLELGDSALYFCASSEDSRASGSGANVLTFGAGSRLTVL.

V is TRBV28 and J is TRBJ2-7, with 9 bases identical to TRBD2. CDR3 length: 16 amino acids. The germline V gene has CDR1 MDHEN and CDR2 SYDVKM. V was pared by 2 bases and J by 5 bases, with 10 bases of the junction left unmatched. The CDR3 here is CASSLTAGGLGNEQYF. The CDR3, as DNA: TGTGCCAGCAGTTTAACAGCGGGAGGCCTTGGGAACGAGCAGTACTTC.

CDR3 coding DNA: TGTGCCAGTAGTATAGGTTGGCAGGCTCCTAATGAAAAACTGTTTTTT. It encodes CASSIGWQAPNEKLFF. The genes are TRBV19 and TRBJ1-4, with D unresolved. The V and J ends lost 1 base and 3 bases respectively, with 12 bases between them. CDR1 LNHDA and CDR2 SQIVND come from the germline V gene (reference sequence). The CDR3 is 16 amino acids.

CDR3 sequence (DNA): TGTGCCAGCAGCGTCCAGGGGGCGAGCACTGAAGCTTTCTTT. Translation gives CASSVQGASTEAFF. The V gene is TRBV9, the J gene TRBJ1-1; the match to TRBD1 covers 8 bases. Germline V gene lookup returns CDR1 SGDLS and CDR2 YYNGEE. The V segment lost 2 bases and the J segment 4 bases; nucleotides outside the gene matches: 4. This CDR3 region has 14 residues.

In this sample, this clone turned up once. V is TRBV3-1 (or the pseudogene TRBV3-2) and J is TRBJ2-4, with 9 positions matching TRBD2. The CDR3 is 15 amino acids. CDR1 and CDR2 from the germline V gene are LGHDT and YNNKEL (reference sequence). The trim removed 4 bases at V and 3 bases at J, leaving 4 bases unmatched. The CDR3 nucleotides are TGTGCCAGCAGCCGCGGGGGGGTAATCAAAAACATTCAGTACTTC. Translated, it gives CASSRGGVIKNIQYF.

The J gene is TRBJ1-1, the V gene TRBV4-3; perhaps TRBD1 as D (6 bases). Germline CDR1 is LGHNA and CDR2 is YSLEER. V was cut by 0 bases and J by 1 base, with 15 bases left in between. The CDR3 is 17 residues long. CDR3 sequence reads: CASSQDMGAGANTEAFF. CDR3 coding DNA: TGCGCCAGCAGCCAAGATATGGGGGCAGGGGCGAACACTGAAGCTTTCTTT.

The V and J genes are TRBV19 and TRBJ1-6; D possibly corresponds to TRBD1 (6 bases). The CDR3 spans 14 residues. Per the germline V gene, CDR1 is LNHDA and CDR2 is SQIVND (reference sequence). V was pared by 10 bases and J by 4 bases, with 14 bases between. CDR3 coding DNA: TGTGCCACCTCGAACAGGGAGTATAATTCACCCCTCCACTTT. Its protein is CATSNREYNSPLHF.

The CDR3 coding sequence is TGTGCCAGCTCACCAACTAGCGGGGGGGCACCAGATACGCAGTATTTT. Its protein product is CASSPTSGGAPDTQYF. The chain employs TRBV18 and TRBJ2-3; 13 bases are a match to TRBD2. This CDR3 has 16 amino acids. The germline CDR1 and CDR2 sequences are KGHSH and LQKENI. V lost 2 bases, J lost 4 bases, and 3 bases stayed unmatched.

This clone was observed a handful of times. The chain combines TRBV30 with TRBJ1-1, with 11 nucleotides matching TRBD1. Germline V lookup: CDR1 GTSNPN, CDR2 SVGIG (reference sequence). With V trimmed by 2 bases and J by 4 bases, 6 bases remained unmatched. The CDR3 sequence is 15 residues long. The CDR3 coding sequence is TGTGCCTGGAGTAAACCCGGGACAGGGGGCACTGAAGCTTTCTTT. It yields the protein CAWSKPGTGGTEAFF.

V is TRBV7-6 and J is TRBJ1-3; D unclear. Per germline, CDR1 SGHVS and CDR2 FNYEAQ. Trimming removed 5 bases from V and 0 bases from J, with 11 bases in between. The CDR3 sequence is 15 residues long. CDR3 nucleotides: TGTGCCAGCAGCCCAGGCCAGCTCTCTGGAAACACCATATATTTT. It translates to CASSPGQLSGNTIYF.

This chain connects TRBV27 to TRBJ2-6; D perhaps matches TRBD1 (6 bases). The CDR3 is 15 amino acids. CDR1 and CDR2 (germline): MNHEY, SMNVEV (reference sequence). V was clipped by 5 bases and J by 3 bases, with 11 bases between them. The CDR3 region has the DNA TGTGCCAGCAGTCAAGCAGGGGTTGGGGCCAACGTCCTGACTTTC. Protein: CASSQAGVGANVLTF.

V and J are TRBV14 and TRBJ1-3; 12 nucleotides align to TRBD1. The CDR3 runs 18 residues. The junction had 7 bases not matched to a gene; V was cut back by 0 bases and J by 4 bases. The germline V gene has CDR1 SGHDN and CDR2 FVKESK. For the CDR3, the DNA is TGTGCCAGCAGCCAAGACCCCCGGGACAGGGGGCTAGGAAACACCATATATTTT. This sequence encodes CASSQDPRDRGLGNTIYF.

The chain employs TRBV19 and TRBJ1-1, with TRBD1 matching 9 bases. Germline V lookup: CDR1 LNHDA, CDR2 SQIVND (reference sequence). Trimming took 5 bases from V and 8 from J; bases not matched to a gene: 9. The CDR3 runs 14 residues. Here the CDR3 reads CASSPYGQGFEAFF. Written as DNA, the CDR3 is TGTGCCAGTAGTCCCTATGGACAGGGGTTCGAAGCTTTCTTT.

The genes are TRBV11-2 and TRBJ2-7; D remains ambiguous. CDR1 SGHAT and CDR2 FQNNGV come from the germline V gene. This CDR3 contains 12 residues. Trimming stripped 5 bases from V and 2 bases from J, with 7 bases between. The CDR3: CASSPNTYEQYF. The CDR3 DNA reads TGTGCCAGCAGCCCGAACACCTACGAGCAGTACTTC.

This clone was seen more than once but under ten times. This sequence joins TRBV6-5 and TRBJ2-7; 8 bases align to TRBD1. Germline CDR1 reads MNHEY; CDR2 reads SVGAGI. The CDR3 sequence is 14 residues long. Trimming at V came to 4 bases and at J to 5 bases, leaving 7 bases not matched to a gene. CDR3 sequence reads: CASSWTGKRNEQYF. The CDR3 coding sequence is TGTGCCAGCAGTTGGACAGGGAAGAGAAACGAGCAGTACTTC.

This sequence joins TRBV18 and TRBJ1-2, with 9 bases that match TRBD1. Unmatched junction bases numbered 3, after V lost 6 bases and J lost 7 bases. Germline V gives CDR1 KGHSH, CDR2 LQKENI. The length of the CDR3 is 12 residues. The CDR3 DNA reads TGTGCCAGCTCGCCGGGACAGGGTGGCTACACCTTC. Encoded protein: CASSPGQGGYTF.

The genes are TRBV18 and TRBJ1-4, with D possibly being TRBD1 (5 bases). Deletions cut 1 base from V and 7 bases from J, with 10 bases between. The CDR3 is 14 residues long. CDR1 KGHSH and CDR2 LQKENI come from the germline V gene. CDR3 sequence: CASSPQGLGEKLFF. The CDR3, as DNA: TGTGCCAGCTCACCACAGGGGTTGGGTGAAAAACTGTTTTTT.

This sequence joins TRBV19 and TRBJ2-5; TRBD1 matches 10 bases. CDR1 is LNHDA and CDR2 is SQIVND in the germline V gene (reference sequence). V lost 3 bases, J lost 2 bases, and 6 bases stayed unmatched. This CDR3 comprises 16 residues. CDR3 amino acids: CASSIRPGQGQETQYF. CDR3 in DNA: TGTGCCAGTAGTATTCGTCCGGGACAGGGGCAAGAGACCCAGTACTTC.

This clone was seen once. This chain connects TRBV5-1 to TRBJ2-3; D is unclear. The V gene's germline CDR1 is SGHRS and CDR2 YFSETQ. V shed 0 bases and J shed 0 bases, with 8 bases lying between them. The CDR3 extends over 15 amino acids. CDR3 sequence (DNA): TGCGCCAGCAGCTTGGGGTGGCTTAGCACAGATACGCAGTATTTT. It yields the protein CASSLGWLSTDTQYF.

The rearrangement links TRBV6-5 to TRBJ1-5, with 9 bases aligning to TRBD1. The CDR3 covers 15 residues. CDR1 is MNHEY, CDR2 SVGAGI, per germline. The J segment lost 1 base and the V segment lost 4 bases, leaving 2 bases of the junction unmatched. CDR3 DNA sequence: TGTGCCAGCAGTTTGACAGGGGGAAGCAATCAGCCCCAGCATTTT. Protein sequence: CASSLTGGSNQPQHF.

The chain combines TRBV5-1 with TRBJ2-7, with TRBD2 matching 11 bases. Germline CDR1 SGHRS, CDR2 YFSETQ. V shed 4 bases, J shed 5 bases, and the junction held 14 bases outside the gene matches. The CDR3 consists of 17 residues. CDR3 sequence: CASSRITSGGSGDEQYF. The CDR3 region has the DNA TGCGCCAGCAGCAGAATAACTAGCGGGGGATCGGGGGACGAGCAGTACTTC.

The rearrangement uses TRBV5-1 and TRBJ2-2; D uncertain. The CDR3 runs 14 residues. The V gene lost 6 bases and the J gene lost 4 bases, with 13 bases spanning the gap. From germline, CDR1 is SGHRS and CDR2 YFSETQ. In nucleotides, the CDR3 is TGCGCCAGCACCCTCACCTTAGCCACCGGGGAGCTGTTTTTT. Amino acids: CASTLTLATGELFF.

This rearrangement joins TRBV5-1 to TRBJ1-1; no reliable D call. Deletions cut 0 bases from V and 1 base from J, with 7 bases between. There are 14 residues in the CDR3. The germline CDR1 and CDR2 sequences are SGHRS and YFSETQ. DNA for the CDR3: TGCGCCAGCAGCTTGGACACAGCGAACACTGAAGCTTTCTTT. Translated: CASSLDTANTEAFF.

The rearrangement uses TRBV27 and TRBJ1-2; D unclear. This CDR3 is 13 amino acids long. Germline-derived CDR1 and CDR2 are MNHEY and SMNVEV (reference sequence). V lost 4 bases and J 2 bases, leaving 8 bases between the germline ends. The CDR3 DNA sequence: TGTGCCAGCAGTTATAACAGAAACTATGGCTACACCTTC. Translating gives CASSYNRNYGYTF.

The V and J genes are TRBV6-5 and TRBJ1-2; possibly TRBD1 for D (5 bases). The CDR3 runs to 14 residues. Per germline, CDR1 MNHEY and CDR2 SVGAGI. The V gene lost 7 bases and the J gene lost 4 bases, with 16 bases spanning the gap. DNA of the CDR3: TGTGCCAGCACCCCCGGGGGGACCTTCTATGGCTACACCTTC. Its translation is CASTPGGTFYGYTF.

The rearrangement links TRBV4-2 to TRBJ2-7, with 8 positions matching TRBD2. The CDR3 length is 18 residues. V was clipped by 0 bases and J by 1 base; unmatched bases: 11. Germline V CDR1 and CDR2: LGHNA, YNFKEQ. This chain's CDR3 is CASSQEYRGGQGSYEQYF. The CDR3 DNA reads TGTGCCAGCAGCCAAGAATACCGGGGGGGCCAAGGGTCCTACGAGCAGTACTTC.

The V gene is TRBV7-9, the J gene TRBJ1-5; no firm D call. From germline, CDR1 is SEHNR and CDR2 FQNEAQ (reference sequence). This CDR3 is 14 amino acids long. V lost 1 base and J lost 4, with 8 bases in between. The DNA of the CDR3 is TGTGCCAGCAGCTTAGGGGCGGGGAATCAGCCCCAGCATTTT. Amino acids: CASSLGAGNQPQHF. Supplemented by reference TRBV7-9 and TRBJ1-5, the full variable domain reads DTGVSQNPRHKITKRGQNVTFRCDPISEHNRLYWYRQTLGQGPEFLTYFQNEAQLEKSRLLSDRFSAERPKGSFSTLEIQRTEQGDSAMYLCASSLGAGNQPQHFGDGTRLSIL.